Detailed here is one T cell receptor (beta chain). The data stem from a study of T cells after yellow fever vaccination. The CDR3 runs 13 residues. Trimming took 6 bases from V and 11 from J, leaving 19 bases between them. CDR1 is SGHTA and CDR2 is FQGNSA in the germline V gene. Using its own MiXCR run on the 5' RACE reads, TCRdb lists one record per CDR3 protein. The sample comprises about 350,000 distinct CDR3 sequences, over 4% of which are singletons, and roughly 24% rests with the top ten. The receptor was derived from a man aged 18 to 30 who received the YFV17D yellow fever vaccine. This specimen consisted of PBMCs, obtained 5 days after the yellow fever booster vaccination. This chain joins TRBV7-2 and TRBJ1-1; D is uncertain. The CDR3 DNA is TGTGCCAGCAGACCTCGGTCAGGCATGAGGGCTTTCTTT. It is translated as CASRPRSGMRAFF.